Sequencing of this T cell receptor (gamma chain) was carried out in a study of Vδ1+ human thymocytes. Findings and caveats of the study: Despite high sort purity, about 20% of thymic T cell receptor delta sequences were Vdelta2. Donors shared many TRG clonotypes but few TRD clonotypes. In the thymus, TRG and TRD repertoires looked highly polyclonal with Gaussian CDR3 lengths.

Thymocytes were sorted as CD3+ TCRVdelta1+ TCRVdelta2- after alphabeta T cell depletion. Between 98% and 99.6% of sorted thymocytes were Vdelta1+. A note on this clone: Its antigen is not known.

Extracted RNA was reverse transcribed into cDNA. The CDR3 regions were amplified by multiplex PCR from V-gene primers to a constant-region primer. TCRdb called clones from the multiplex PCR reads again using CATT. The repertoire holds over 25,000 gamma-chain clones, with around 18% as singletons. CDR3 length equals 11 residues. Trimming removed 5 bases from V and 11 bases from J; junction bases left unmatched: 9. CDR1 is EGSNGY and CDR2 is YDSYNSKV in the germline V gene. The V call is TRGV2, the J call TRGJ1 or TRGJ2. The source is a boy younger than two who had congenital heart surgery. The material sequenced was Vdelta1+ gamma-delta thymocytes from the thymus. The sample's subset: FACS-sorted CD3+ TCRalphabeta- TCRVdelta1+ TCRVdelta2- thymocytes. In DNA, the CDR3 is TGTGCCACCTGGGCCGGACGGCAGAAACTCTTT. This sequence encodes CATWAGRQKLF.